A selection of T cell receptor beta chains follows, all from one sample in a study of pediatric ulcerative colitis. Sequenced by immunoSEQ multiplex PCR; TCRdb stores in-frame clones only, minus some. Among about 36,000 clones listed, roughly 72% were seen once. The sequencing input was gut tissue. The receptors were sampled from a boy younger than 18 with moderate ulcerative colitis. CDR3s include the opening cysteine and the closing phenylalanine or tryptophan. A D gene is named only where the DNA matches it firmly. The size field is filled for only some rows; it gives once, few, many or a size class.

NA	TRBV5-1	TRBJ1-1	NA	TGCGCCAGCAGCGCTCAGAACACTGAAGCTTTCTTT	CASSAQNTEAFF
TRBD1	TRBV28	TRBJ2-7	NA	TGTGCCAGCAGGGGACAGGGGTTAGTTCCCTACGAGCAGTACTTC	CASRGQGLVPYEQYF
TRBD1	TRBV7-2	TRBJ1-4	NA	TGTGCCAGCAGCCCGCGGACAGGGGGAAGTGAAAAACTGTTTTTT	CASSPRTGGSEKLFF
NA	TRBV6-5	TRBJ1-2	few	TGTGCCAGCAACCCTACAGGTCTAGCTAACTATGGCTACACCTTC	CASNPTGLANYGYTF
NA	TRBV2	TRBJ2-1	NA	TGTGCCAGCCTTAGACGCCGTTTGGGAAATGAGCAGTTCTTC	CASLRRRLGNEQFF
NA	TRBV28	TRBJ1-4	NA	TGTGCCAGCACAACGCCGACAGGCCGAGATGAAAAACTGTTTTTT	CASTTPTGRDEKLFF
NA	TRBV5-1	TRBJ1-3	NA	TGCGCCAGCAGCTTGGATCCGAGCTCTGGAAACACCATATATTTT	CASSLDPSSGNTIYF
TRBD2	TRBV11-2	TRBJ2-7	NA	TGTGCCAGCAGCTTAGAGACTAGCGGATGGACCTACGAGCAGTACTTC	CASSLETSGWTYEQYF
TRBD2	TRBV2	TRBJ2-7	NA	TGTGCCACCCGACTAGCGGGACTCTACGAGCAGTACTTC	CATRLAGLYEQYF
TRBD2	TRBV7-8	TRBJ2-1	NA	TGTGCCAGCAGCTCCCCTTTAGCGGGAGGCAATGAGCAGTTCTTC	CASSSPLAGGNEQFF
NA	TRBV19	TRBJ1-5	NA	TGTGCCAGTAGAGAGGGCTGGCAAAGTAATCAGCCCCAGCATTTT	CASREGWQSNQPQHF
TRBD2	TRBV7-2	TRBJ2-1	once	TGTGCCAGCAGCTTAGTGGGAGGGTTTAGCTCCTACAATGAGCAGTTCTTC	CASSLVGGFSSYNEQFF
NA	TRBV7-8	TRBJ1-1	NA	TGTGCCAGCAGCTTTGGGCTACGTCAAATGAACACTGAAGCTTTCTTT	CASSFGLRQMNTEAFF
TRBD2	TRBV29-1	TRBJ2-6	NA	TGCAGCGCCCTTACTAGCGGGAGGGCTGGGGCCAACGTCCTGACTTTC	CSALTSGRAGANVLTF
NA	TRBV28	TRBJ1-1	NA	TGTGCCAGCAGTTTACAGAACACTGAAGCTTTCTTT	CASSLQNTEAFF
NA	TRBV2	TRBJ2-7	medium-sized	TGTGCCAGCAGTCTCGGACAGAACTTC	CASSLGQNF
TRBD2	TRBV9	TRBJ2-1	NA	TGTGCCAGCAGCGGCGGGACTAGCGAGCTACGGGTGCAGTTCTTC	CASSGGTSELRVQFF
TRBD2	TRBV9	TRBJ2-4	NA	TGTGCCAGCAGCGTAGGCCTAGCGGCAGCCAAAAACATTCAGTACTTC	CASSVGLAAAKNIQYF
TRBD1	TRBV29-1	TRBJ2-5	NA	TGCAGCGTACTTTCCTCGGGGACAGGCACAGAGACCCAGTACTTC	CSVLSSGTGTETQYF
TRBD1	TRBV5-1	TRBJ2-3	NA	TGCGCCAGCAGCAGCGGACAGGACCCAGATACGCAGTATTTT	CASSSGQDPDTQYF
TRBD2	TRBV29-1	TRBJ2-1	NA	TGCAGCGTTGCCCCGTGGGGGGGTTCCGGAAATGAGCAGTTCTTC	CSVAPWGGSGNEQFF
TRBD2	TRBV30	TRBJ2-1	NA	TGTGCCTGGAGTGGGGCTAGCGGGGGGTTGAGCTCCTACAATGAGCAGTTCTTC	CAWSGASGGLSSYNEQFF
TRBD2	TRBV5-1	TRBJ2-3	NA	TGCGCCAGCAGCGTACCGGGACTAGCGGGGACCGATACGCAGTATTTT	CASSVPGLAGTDTQYF
TRBD2	TRBV7-3	TRBJ2-2	once	TGTGCCAGCAGCTCCTCCCCCCCGGCGGGGGGGCTTAACGGGGAGCTGTTTTTT	CASSSSPPAGGLNGELFF
TRBD1	TRBV6-5	TRBJ1-2	NA	TGTGCCAGCTTAGGACAGGGGAACTATGGCTACACCTTC	CASLGQGNYGYTF
NA	TRBV6-1	TRBJ1-5	few	TGTGCCAGTAGCCGGTGGGACCAGCCCCAGCATTTT	CASSRWDQPQHF
NA	TRBV2	TRBJ2-7	NA	TGTGCCAGCAGTGAAGAGAGGGCAGGGATAAACTCCTACGAGCAGTACTTC	CASSEERAGINSYEQYF
NA	TRBV5-1	TRBJ2-3	once	TGCGCCAGCAGTTCCGGGACTTCAGATACGCAGTATTTT	CASSSGTSDTQYF
TRBD1	TRBV10-3	TRBJ2-7	NA	TGTGCCATCAGTGGACAGGGCCTCTCCTACGAGCAGTACTTC	CAISGQGLSYEQYF
TRBD2	TRBV7-2	TRBJ2-7	NA	TGTGCCAGCTCCTGGACTAGCGACACCTACGAGCAGTACTTC	CASSWTSDTYEQYF
TRBD2	TRBV7-2	TRBJ2-7	NA	TGTGCCAGCAGCCTGAGACCGGGACTAGCGGGGGGTATGACCTACGAGCAGTACTTC	CASSLRPGLAGGMTYEQYF
TRBD1	TRBV18	TRBJ2-3	NA	TGTGCCAGCTCACCGCGGACAGGGGCAGATACGCAGTATTTT	CASSPRTGADTQYF
NA	TRBV5-6	TRBJ1-4	few	TGTGCCAGCAGCACGAATGGCCCCCCTTTGTTTTTT	CASSTNGPPLFF
TRBD1	TRBV7-9	TRBJ2-1	NA	TGTGCCAGCAGCTTAGCGAGGGGGACAGGGGACCCGAATGAGCAGTTCTTC	CASSLARGTGDPNEQFF
NA	TRBV5-6	TRBJ2-1	NA	TGTGCCAGCACCCCCTGGGTTCGGGGCGAGCAGTTCTTC	CASTPWVRGEQFF
NA	TRBV2	TRBJ2-5	few	TGTGCCAGCAGTGACACTAGGCGAGAGACCCAGTACTTC	CASSDTRRETQYF
NA	TRBV27	TRBJ1-2	few	TGTGCCAGCAGTCGGGACACCCCGGGCTACACCTTC	CASSRDTPGYTF
NA	TRBV7-2	TRBJ1-5	few	TGTGCCAGCAGCCTCAGGGATAATCAGCCCCAGCATTTT	CASSLRDNQPQHF
TRBD1	TRBV28	TRBJ1-1	NA	TGTGCCAGCAGTACAGGGGGCTACACTGAAGCTTTCTTT	CASSTGGYTEAFF
NA	TRBV9	TRBJ1-1	NA	TGTGCCAGCAGCGTAGTTGGAGTCATGAACACTGAAGCTTTCTTT	CASSVVGVMNTEAFF
TRBD1	TRBV5-1	TRBJ1-1	NA	TGCGCCAGCAGCTCGGGACAGGGGACCACTGAAGCTTTCTTT	CASSSGQGTTEAFF
NA	TRBV7-2	TRBJ2-2	once	TGTGCCAGCAGCTTTGGGGGTGCAAACACCGGGGAGCTGTTTTTT	CASSFGGANTGELFF
NA	TRBV4-1	TRBJ2-6	NA	TGCGCCAGCAGCCAAGATTCCAGGGGCTTTGGGGCCAACGTCCTGACTTTC	CASSQDSRGFGANVLTF
TRBD1	TRBV6-5	TRBJ1-2	NA	TGTGCCAGCAGTTACTCAGCTGGACAGGGCTATGGCTACACCTTC	CASSYSAGQGYGYTF
NA	TRBV6-5	TRBJ2-1	NA	TGTGCCAGCAAGGAGGGGGCGGGTAATGAGCAGTTCTTC	CASKEGAGNEQFF
NA	TRBV7-9	TRBJ1-4	NA	TGTGCCAGCAGCTTAGGTCGGGGAACGGGCGATGAAAAACTGTTTTTT	CASSLGRGTGDEKLFF
TRBD1	TRBV10-1	TRBJ1-5	few	TGCGCCAGCAGTGAGCCACAGGGGTTTATCCCTCAGCCCCAGCATTTT	CASSEPQGFIPQPQHF
TRBD2	TRBV28	TRBJ2-2	NA	TGTGCCAGCAGTTTAATAGCAGCGGGAGGAACCGGGGAGCTGTTTTTT	CASSLIAAGGTGELFF
TRBD1	TRBV18	TRBJ1-5	NA	TGTGCCAGCTCACCACGGGACAGTGACAGGCCCCAGCATTTT	CASSPRDSDRPQHF
TRBD1	TRBV18	TRBJ1-5	NA	TGTGCCAGCTCAACTACAGGGGGTAGCAATCAGCCCCAGCATTTT	CASSTTGGSNQPQHF
NA	TRBV19	TRBJ1-5	few	TGTGCCAGTAGTATATATGGGCAGGGCAATCAGCCCCAGCATTTT	CASSIYGQGNQPQHF
NA	TRBV7-9	TRBJ1-5	NA	TGTGCCAGCAGCCATGGGGACTTTGGCAATCAGCCCCAGCATTTT	CASSHGDFGNQPQHF
NA	TRBV4-1	TRBJ1-1	NA	TGCGCCAGCAGCTGGAGAGCCAGGGGTGACACTGAAGCTTTCTTT	CASSWRARGDTEAFF
TRBD1	TRBV15	TRBJ1-3	NA	TGTGCCACCAGCAGACTCGGGACAGGTTACGGAAACACCATATATTTT	CATSRLGTGYGNTIYF
NA	TRBV6-1	TRBJ1-1	NA	TGTGCCAGCAGTGGGTTGAGGACTGAAGCTTTCTTT	CASSGLRTEAFF
NA	TRBV2	TRBJ1-2	NA	TGTGCCAGCAGTGACCGGACAACGGCTAACTATGGCTACACCTTC	CASSDRTTANYGYTF
TRBD1	TRBV15	TRBJ2-1	NA	TGTGCCACCAGCACGGAAGCGACAGGGGTTGCCTACAATGAGCAGTTCTTC	CATSTEATGVAYNEQFF
NA	TRBV7-2	TRBJ1-2	NA	TGTGCCAGCAGCTCCTATCTAAATAACGGTGGCTACACCTTC	CASSSYLNNGGYTF
NA	TRBV6-5	TRBJ1-3	once	TGTGCCAGCAGACAGGTCTCCTCTGGAAACACCATATATTTT	CASRQVSSGNTIYF